This passage covers 21 T cell receptor beta chains from one sample sequenced in a study of OX40 agonist ivuxolimab in advanced cancers. The assay was immunoSEQ multiplex PCR, and TCRdb's table has in-frame clones only and misses some. Here the sample spans around 90,000 clones, about 87% being singletons. This specimen was CD4+ or CD8+ T cells sorted from blood, taken in a trial of the OX40 agonist ivuxolimab. The receptors originated from an adult with an advanced solid tumor such as melanoma, head and neck, liver or kidney cancer.

CDR3 residues: CASSDFRPWGTMNRPQHF. The CDR3 DNA sequence: TGTGCCAGCAGTGATTTCCGTCCGTGGGGGACCATGAACCGGCCCCAGCATTTT. The chain employs TRBV6-1 and TRBJ1-5; perhaps TRBD1 as D (5 bases). V lost 3 bases and J lost 9, with 27 bases in between. Germline CDR1 and CDR2: MNHNS and SASEGT. The CDR3 has 18 residues.

V usage is TRBV4-1 and J usage is TRBJ2-1, with 10 bases lining up with TRBD2. This CDR3 is built from 16 residues. With 3 bases clipped from V and 6 bases from J, the junction kept 8 bases outside the gene matches. Germline-derived CDR1 and CDR2 are MGHRA and YSYEKL. As DNA, the CDR3 is TGCGCCAGCAGCCAGATCTGGACTAGCGGAACCAATGAGCAGTTCTTC. Protein sequence: CASSQIWTSGTNEQFF.

In nucleotides, the CDR3 is TGTGCCAGTATGGGACTAGCGGCGAACACCGGGGAGCTGTTTTTT. The encoded protein is CASMGLAANTGELFF. V usage is TRBV19 and J usage is TRBJ2-2, with TRBD2 matching 11 bases. The germline V gene has CDR1 LNHDA and CDR2 SQIVND (reference sequence). Trimming took 7 bases from V and 0 from J; bases not matched to a gene: 1. The CDR3 runs 15 residues. Supplemented by reference TRBV19 and TRBJ2-2, the full variable domain reads DGGITQSPKYLFRKEGQNVTLSCEQNLNHDAMYWYRQDPGQGLRLIYYSQIVNDFQKGDIAEGYSVSREKKESFPLTVTSAQKNPTAFYLCASMGLAANTGELFFGEGSRLTVL.

This clone was counted between two and nine times. The genes are TRBV27 and TRBJ2-5; 9 bases agree with TRBD2. Losses at the gene ends were 5 bases for V and 5 bases for J; bases not matched to a gene: 9. Germline V lookup: CDR1 MNHEY, CDR2 SMNVEV (reference sequence). This CDR3 contains 15 residues. In DNA form, the CDR3 reads TGTGCCAGCAGTCGTGGTAGCGGGAGTTTGGAGACCCAGTACTTC. Translation: CASSRGSGSLETQYF.

This chain links TRBV27 with TRBJ2-1, with 7 bases aligning to TRBD1. V gave up 0 bases and J gave up 12 bases; unmatched junction bases: 2. Germline V gives CDR1 MNHEY, CDR2 SMNVEV (reference sequence). This CDR3 contains 12 residues. The chain's CDR3 is CASSLSGGLQFF. The CDR3 region has the DNA TGTGCCAGCAGTTTATCAGGGGGCTTGCAGTTCTTC.

The chain combines TRBV30 with TRBJ2-1; the match to TRBD2 covers 13 bases. The CDR3 consists of 18 residues. Germline V gene data show CDR1 as GTSNPN and CDR2 as SVGIG (reference sequence). V gave up 4 bases and J gave up 0 bases; unmatched junction bases: 9. In DNA, the CDR3 is TGTGCCTGGAATCCGGGGACTAGCGGGGCGAGCTCCTACAATGAGCAGTTCTTC. The encoded protein is CAWNPGTSGASSYNEQFF.

This chain links TRBV18 with TRBJ1-4, with 7 nucleotides matching TRBD1. Germline V gene data show CDR1 as KGHSH and CDR2 as LQKENI. J gave up 3 bases and V 5 bases, and 6 bases lay outside the gene matches. This CDR3 comprises 15 residues. The CDR3 DNA follows: TGTGCCAGCTCATCGTCCCAGGGGGCTAATGAAAAACTGTTTTTT. Protein: CASSSSQGANEKLFF.

The chain carries TRBV29-1 and TRBJ1-4; possible D gene TRBD1, 5 bases. In germline, CDR1 is SQVTM, CDR2 ANQGSEA. The ends were cut back, 6 bases at V and 8 bases at J, with 13 bases in the middle. This CDR3 comprises 12 residues. In DNA, the CDR3 is TGCAGCGTAGGACTGGGGGGGGAAAAACTGTTTTTT. Translation gives CSVGLGGEKLFF.

The chain couples TRBV6-1 to TRBJ2-1, with D unresolved. Germline V CDR1 and CDR2: MNHNS, SASEGT. This CDR3 is built from 15 residues. V dropped 3 bases and J dropped 3 bases, with 12 bases sitting between them. CDR3 in DNA: TGTGCCAGCAGTGAGGTAGGGATTGTCTACAATGAGCAGTTCTTC. It encodes CASSEVGIVYNEQFF.

CDR3 bases: TGCGCCAGCAGCAGGGCCGGGACAGGTTCTTTTTACGAGCAGTACTTC. It translates to CASSRAGTGSFYEQYF. The chain is built from TRBV5-1 and TRBJ2-7; 8 nucleotides match TRBD1. The CDR3 length is 16 residues. Germline trimming cut 4 bases from V and 4 bases from J; bases unmatched to any gene: 13. Per the germline V gene, CDR1 is SGHRS and CDR2 is YFSETQ.

This chain joins TRBV7-2 and TRBJ2-7; D is unclear. CDR3 length equals 15 residues. Germline V gene sequence: CDR1 SGHTA, CDR2 FQGNSA. V was trimmed by 0 bases and J by 1 base, leaving 10 bases between them. Written as DNA, the CDR3 is TGTGCCAGCAGCTTAGCCCCCGTGGAATCCTACGAGCAGTACTTC. Residues: CASSLAPVESYEQYF.

This clone was seen just once. The V gene is TRBV5-1, the J gene TRBJ2-3, with 11 bases that match TRBD2. This CDR3 comprises 15 residues. Germline lookup yields CDR1 SGHRS and CDR2 YFSETQ. The V gene end was trimmed by 0 bases and the J gene end by 4 bases; junction bases not matched to a gene: 1. The CDR3 coding sequence is TGCGCCAGCAGCTTGGGACTAGCGGGACCAGATACGCAGTATTTT. It specifies CASSLGLAGPDTQYF. The whole variable domain, remainder taken from reference TRBV5-1 and TRBJ2-3, is KAGVTQTPRYLIKTRGQQVTLSCSPISGHRSVSWYQQTPGQGLQFLFEYFSETQRNKGNFPGRFSGRQFSNSRSEMNVSTLELGDSALYLCASSLGLAGPDTQYFGPGTRLTVL.

This clone was detected only once. The chain links TRBV29-1 to TRBJ2-3; TRBD2 matches at 12 bases. Germline V lookup: CDR1 SQVTM, CDR2 ANQGSEA. The CDR3 consists of 14 residues. J was trimmed by 7 bases and V by 2 bases; bases with no gene match: 4. The CDR3 region is CSVELAGGTNTQYF. CDR3 coding DNA: TGCAGCGTTGAACTAGCGGGAGGGACTAATACGCAGTATTTT.

Here the CDR3 reads CASSMRRGAREKLFF. The CDR3 region has the DNA TGTGCCAGTAGTATGCGTCGGGGGGCGCGAGAAAAACTGTTTTTT. This sequence joins TRBV19 and TRBJ1-4; D may be TRBD1 (6 bases). CDR1 and CDR2 from the germline V gene are LNHDA and SQIVND (reference sequence). The CDR3 is 15 residues long. The V end lost 3 bases, the J end lost 8 bases, and 16 bases lay between the germline ends.

The chain is built from TRBV11-2 and TRBJ2-1; 11 bases are a match to TRBD2. Trimming cost V 4 bases and J 4 bases; bases outside gene matches: 6. Germline loops: CDR1 SGHAT, CDR2 FQNNGV. The CDR3 totals 16 residues. CDR3 residues: CASSYTSGSLYNEQFF. In DNA, the CDR3 is TGTGCCAGCAGCTATACTAGCGGGAGCTTATACAATGAGCAGTTCTTC.

V is TRBV10-3 and J is TRBJ2-3, with D unclear. V lost 2 bases to trimming and J lost 3 bases, with 0 bases between them. There are 11 residues in the CDR3. Germline assignment: CDR1 ENHRY and CDR2 SYGVKD. The CDR3 nucleotides are TGTGCCATCAGTGAGACAGATACGCAGTATTTT. Translating it yields CAISETDTQYF.

The chain has TRBV7-9 and TRBJ2-5; 10 bases align to TRBD2. The CDR3 is 16 residues long. The V segment lost 5 bases and the J segment 0 bases; nucleotides outside the gene matches: 6. CDR1 is SEHNR, CDR2 FQNEAQ, per germline (reference sequence). In nucleotides, the CDR3 is TGTGCCAGCAGCCGTGGGACTAGCGCAAACCAAGAGACCCAGTACTTC. Amino acid sequence: CASSRGTSANQETQYF.

This chain links TRBV28 with TRBJ1-1, with no clear D. This CDR3 contains 13 residues. Trimming took 6 bases from V and 0 from J, leaving 8 bases between them. Germline V gene sequence: CDR1 MDHEN, CDR2 SYDVKM. The CDR3 protein is CASRGSLNTEAFF. The CDR3 DNA reads as TGTGCCAGCAGGGGGAGTCTGAACACTGAAGCTTTCTTT.

The V gene is TRBV27, the J gene TRBJ2-2, with 9 bases lining up with TRBD2. The J segment lost 3 bases and the V segment lost 5 bases, leaving 4 bases of the junction unmatched. This CDR3 region has 15 residues. Germline V CDR1 and CDR2: MNHEY, SMNVEV (reference sequence). The CDR3 sequence is CASSRSGSYTGELFF. CDR3 nucleotides: TGTGCCAGCAGTCGTAGCGGGAGCTACACCGGGGAGCTGTTTTTT.

The V and J genes are TRBV28 and TRBJ2-3, with 11 bases lining up with TRBD2. The V gene end was trimmed by 2 bases and the J gene end by 7 bases; junction bases not matched to a gene: 2. This CDR3 is built from 14 residues. The germline gives CDR1 MDHEN, CDR2 SYDVKM. The DNA for the CDR3 is TGTGCCAGCAGTTTAACTAGCGGGAGTTATACGCAGTATTTT. This sequence encodes CASSLTSGSYTQYF.

The rearrangement uses TRBV9 and TRBJ1-2, with D unclear. The V end was cut by 1 base, the J end by 5 bases, with 9 bases between. Germline V gives CDR1 SGDLS, CDR2 YYNGEE. The CDR3 is made up of 13 amino acids. In nucleotides, the CDR3 is TGTGCCAGCAGCGTAAGGCCCTTATATGGCTACACCTTC. It is translated as CASSVRPLYGYTF.